In its sample, the clone carrying this TCR beta chain was seen many times. The target antigen is unknown. This entry is derived from a study of CD8 T cells in ankylosing spondylitis. Whole-study findings and limits: Ankylosing spondylitis blood seemed to carry a telltale TCR beta motif made of eight or nine highly homologous variants.

Looked up from germline, CDR1 is ENHRY and CDR2 is SYGVKD. V shed 6 bases and J 2 bases; nucleotides not matched to a gene: 7. This CDR3 region has 15 residues. MiXCR was run by TCRdb on the 5' RACE reads, yielding one entry per CDR3 protein. This table has 120,000 or so distinct CDR3 sequences, roughly 15% appearing once. The V and J genes are TRBV10-3 and TRBJ2-3; TRBD2 matches at 8 bases. The clonotype originates from a female donor with ankylosing spondylitis or in good health (not recorded which). The sequencing sample was made of blood, either unsorted or a sorted T cell fraction (not recorded which). The CDR3 region is CAISAVAGFTDTQYF. In nucleotides, the CDR3 is TGTGCCATCAGCGCGGTAGCGGGGTTCACAGATACGCAGTATTTT.